The 18 T cell receptor beta chains in this list originate from one sample, sequenced in a study of T cell responses to AZD1222 COVID-19 vaccine. Repertoires were generated with immunoSEQ multiplex PCR, while TCRdb's copy carries only in-frame clones and drops some. The sample lists approximately 130,000 clones; around 90% were seen once. This specimen was peripheral blood, taken 28 days after the second AZD1222 dose. Receptor source: an adult who received the AZD1222 COVID-19 vaccine.

The genes are TRBV4-1 and TRBJ1-2; D not resolved. Per germline, CDR1 MGHRA and CDR2 YSYEKL. The ends were cut back, 1 base at V and 2 bases at J, with 14 bases in the middle. The CDR3 loop spans 16 amino acids. The CDR3 reads CASSQAPQGSNYGYTF. CDR3 DNA: TGCGCCAGCAGCCAAGCCCCCCAAGGCTCCAACTATGGCTACACCTTC.

The chain links TRBV9 to TRBJ1-5; 7 bases align to TRBD1. CDR1 is SGDLS and CDR2 is YYNGEE in the germline V gene. This CDR3 is 13 amino acids long. With 0 bases clipped from V and 10 bases from J, the junction kept 4 bases outside the gene matches. The CDR3 DNA follows: TGTGCCAGCAGCGTAGCGCGGGACAGTCCCCAGCATTTT. Protein product: CASSVARDSPQHF.

This chain connects TRBV29-1 to TRBJ1-4, with D maybe TRBD1 (6 bases). The germline V gene has CDR1 SQVTM and CDR2 ANQGSEA. V was clipped by 3 bases and J by 8 bases, with 10 bases between them. The CDR3 is made up of 12 amino acids. The CDR3 DNA follows: TGCAGCGTTGACGAGGGACAAGAAAAACTGTTTTTT. It encodes CSVDEGQEKLFF.

This clone was seen just once. The chain combines TRBV2 with TRBJ2-5; 8 nucleotides agree with TRBD2. Trimming removed 6 bases from V and 2 bases from J; junction bases left unmatched: 11. CDR3 size: 16 residues. The germline gives CDR1 SNHLY, CDR2 FYNNEI. DNA for the CDR3: TGTGCCAGCAGCCCCCTTCGCGGGGGGAAACAAGAGACCCAGTACTTC. Amino acids: CASSPLRGGKQETQYF.

Only one count was recorded for this clone. The genes are TRBV7-2 and TRBJ2-1; tentatively, D is TRBD1 (6 bases). Germline values: CDR1 SGHTA, CDR2 FQGNSA. CDR3 length equals 13 residues. Trimming shortened V by 5 bases and J by 10 bases, and 15 bases separated the two germline ends. DNA for the CDR3: TGTGCCAGCAGCCGCCAATGGACAGAAGAGCAGTTCTTC. Its translation is CASSRQWTEEQFF. The whole variable domain, remainder taken from reference TRBV7-2 and TRBJ2-1, is GAGVSQSPSNKVTEKGKDVELRCDPISGHTALYWYRQSLGQGLEFLIYFQGNSAPDKSGLPSDRFSAERTGGSVSTLTIQRTQQEDSAVYLCASSRQWTEEQFFGPGTRLTVL.

The chain recombines TRBV12-3 or TRBV12-4 with TRBJ1-1; D gene ambiguous. The CDR3 runs to 11 residues. With 6 bases removed from V and 5 bases from J, the gap between germline ends came to 7 bases. For the CDR3, the DNA is TGTGCCAGCAGACTCGTTACTGAAGCTTTCTTT. This gives the protein CASRLVTEAFF.

V and J are TRBV9 and TRBJ2-2; D may correspond to TRBD1 or TRBD2 (5 bases each). V lost 3 bases and J 4 bases, leaving 16 bases between the germline ends. Germline V lookup: CDR1 SGDLS, CDR2 YYNGEE. This CDR3 region has 16 residues. The CDR3 spells CASSETGTVGTGELFF. Written as DNA, the CDR3 is TGTGCCAGCAGCGAGACCGGGACCGTGGGCACCGGGGAGCTGTTTTTT. The full variable domain, completed using reference TRBV9 and TRBJ2-2, is DSGVTQTPKHLITATGQRVTLRCSPRSGDLSVYWYQQSLDQGLQFLIQYYNGEERAKGNILERFSAQQFPDLHSELNLSSLELGDSALYFCASSETGTVGTGELFFGEGSRLTVL.

The chain employs TRBV4-3 and TRBJ1-3; D gene unclear. CDR1 LGHNA and CDR2 YSLEER come from the germline V gene. V lost 1 base and J lost 0, with 10 bases in between. The CDR3 is 16 residues long. This CDR3 reads CASSQVEGNSGNTIYF. CDR3 sequence (DNA): TGCGCCAGCAGCCAAGTCGAGGGCAACTCTGGAAACACCATATATTTT.

This chain joins TRBV6-5 and TRBJ1-2, with 8 nucleotides matching TRBD1. The ends lost 4 bases at V and 2 bases at J; junction bases unmatched: 9. In germline, CDR1 is MNHEY, CDR2 SVGAGI. The CDR3 spans 16 residues. CDR3 loop: CASSSASGGRNYGYTF. The DNA of the CDR3 is TGTGCCAGCAGTTCCGCCTCAGGGGGCAGAAACTATGGCTACACCTTC.

This chain uses TRBV3-1 (or the pseudogene TRBV3-2) with TRBJ1-2; a weak D match, TRBD1 (6 bases). Germline CDR1 LGHDT, CDR2 YNNKEL (reference sequence). Trimming shortened V by 1 base and J by 7 bases, and 10 bases separated the two germline ends. The CDR3 runs 13 residues. This CDR3 is CASSQARRGGYTF. The DNA for the CDR3 is TGTGCCAGCAGCCAAGCGCGCAGGGGTGGCTACACCTTC.

This clone was observed a few times. V gene TRBV12-3 or TRBV12-4 combines with J gene TRBJ2-7; a possible D gene is TRBD1 (6 bases). This CDR3 is built from 12 residues. Trimming removed 3 bases at V and 5 bases at J, with 8 bases between. The CDR3 loop reads CASSFQGNEQYF. CDR3 bases: TGTGCCAGCAGTTTCCAGGGGAACGAGCAGTACTTC.

The chain uses TRBV4-3 and TRBJ2-2; tentative D call: TRBD1 (5 bases). This CDR3 is built from 16 residues. V dropped 0 bases and J dropped 6 bases, with 14 bases sitting between them. Germline V gives CDR1 LGHNA, CDR2 YSLEER. CDR3 loop: CASSQEIGHVAGELFF. CDR3 nucleotide sequence: TGCGCCAGCAGCCAAGAAATTGGACACGTCGCCGGGGAGCTGTTTTTT.

The V gene is TRBV30, the J gene TRBJ1-4, with D perhaps matching TRBD1 (5 bases). The CDR3 spans 16 residues. Looked up from germline, CDR1 is GTSNPN and CDR2 is SVGIG (reference sequence). V was shortened by 5 bases and J by 8 bases, with 24 bases between the two germline ends. CDR3 loop: CAWSPERTRGREKLFF. CDR3 in DNA: TGTGCCTGGTCCCCGGAGCGGACGCGGGGACGAGAAAAACTGTTTTTT.

The chain is built from TRBV9 and TRBJ1-2, with a possible D match to TRBD1 (6 bases). There are 12 residues in the CDR3. Trimming took off 0 bases at V and 8 bases at J, with 8 bases between the two ends. CDR1 SGDLS and CDR2 YYNGEE come from the germline V gene. CDR3: CASSVEGGGYTF. The CDR3, as DNA: TGTGCCAGCAGCGTAGAAGGGGGAGGCTACACCTTC.

The chain joins TRBV6-2 or TRBV6-3 to TRBJ2-2, with a tentative D call TRBD2 (6 bases). The germline V gene has CDR1 MNHEY and CDR2 SVGEGT. V lost 4 bases, J lost 0 bases, and 9 bases lay in between. This CDR3 contains 15 residues. This CDR3 reads CASSSGLTNTGELFF. For the CDR3, the DNA is TGTGCCAGCAGTTCGGGACTGACGAACACCGGGGAGCTGTTTTTT.

The CDR3 DNA sequence: TGTGCCAGCAGCCCATCCGGGACAGGGTTCTCTGGAAACACCATATATTTT. Translation: CASSPSGTGFSGNTIYF. J is TRBJ1-3 and V is TRBV7-8, with TRBD1 matching over 9 bases. With V trimmed by 5 bases and J by 0 bases, 8 bases remained unmatched. The germline V gene has CDR1 SGHVS and CDR2 FQNEAQ. The CDR3 is 17 amino acids.

The chain employs TRBV5-1 and TRBJ1-5; D possibly corresponds to TRBD1 (5 bases). CDR1 and CDR2 (germline): SGHRS, YFSETQ. This CDR3 is 15 amino acids long. With 7 bases removed from V and 3 bases from J, the gap between germline ends came to 17 bases. Written as DNA, the CDR3 is TGCGCCAGCCAGGAAGGGGCAGGCGACAATCAGCCCCAGCATTTT. Translating it yields CASQEGAGDNQPQHF. The full variable domain, in which reference TRBV5-1 and TRBJ1-5 provide the parts outside the CDR3, is KAGVTQTPRYLIKTRGQQVTLSCSPISGHRSVSWYQQTPGQGLQFLFEYFSETQRNKGNFPGRFSGRQFSNSRSEMNVSTLELGDSALYLCASQEGAGDNQPQHFGDGTRLSIL.

J is TRBJ1-1 and V is TRBV12-3 or TRBV12-4; D gene uncertain. V lost 5 bases and J lost 4, with 8 bases in between. The CDR3 runs 12 residues. CDR3 protein: CASSPEGTEAFF. The CDR3 DNA is TGTGCCAGCAGTCCCGAGGGCACTGAAGCTTTCTTT.